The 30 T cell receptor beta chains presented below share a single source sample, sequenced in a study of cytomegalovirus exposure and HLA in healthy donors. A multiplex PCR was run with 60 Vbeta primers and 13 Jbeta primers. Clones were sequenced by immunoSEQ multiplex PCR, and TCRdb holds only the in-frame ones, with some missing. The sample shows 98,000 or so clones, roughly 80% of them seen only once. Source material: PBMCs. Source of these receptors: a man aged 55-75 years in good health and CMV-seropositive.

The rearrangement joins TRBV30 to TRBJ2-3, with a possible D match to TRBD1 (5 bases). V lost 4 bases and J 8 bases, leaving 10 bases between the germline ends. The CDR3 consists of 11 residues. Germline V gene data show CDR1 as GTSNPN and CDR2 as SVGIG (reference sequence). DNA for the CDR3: TGTGCCTGGAAGGTAGGGGCTACGCAGTATTTT. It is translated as CAWKVGATQYF.

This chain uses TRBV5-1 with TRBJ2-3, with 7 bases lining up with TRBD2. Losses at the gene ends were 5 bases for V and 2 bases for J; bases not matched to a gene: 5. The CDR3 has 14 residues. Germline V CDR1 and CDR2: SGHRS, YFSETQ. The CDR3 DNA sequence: TGCGCCAGCAGGAACGGGGGGTACACAGATACGCAGTATTTT. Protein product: CASRNGGYTDTQYF.

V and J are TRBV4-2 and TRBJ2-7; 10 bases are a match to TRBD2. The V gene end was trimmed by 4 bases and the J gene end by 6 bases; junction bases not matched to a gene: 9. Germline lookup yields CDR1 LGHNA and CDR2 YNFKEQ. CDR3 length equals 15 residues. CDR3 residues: CASSRLIAGGIEQYF. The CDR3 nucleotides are TGTGCCAGCAGCCGCCTGATAGCGGGGGGTATCGAGCAGTACTTC.

Here the CDR3 DNA reads TGCAGCGTCCTACGACAGGGGAAGAACACTGAAGCTTTCTTT. Translation gives CSVLRQGKNTEAFF. The J gene is TRBJ1-1, the V gene TRBV29-1; 8 bases map to TRBD1. V lost 6 bases, J lost 1 base, and 7 bases stayed unmatched. Looked up from germline, CDR1 is SQVTM and CDR2 is ANQGSEA. The CDR3 totals 14 residues.

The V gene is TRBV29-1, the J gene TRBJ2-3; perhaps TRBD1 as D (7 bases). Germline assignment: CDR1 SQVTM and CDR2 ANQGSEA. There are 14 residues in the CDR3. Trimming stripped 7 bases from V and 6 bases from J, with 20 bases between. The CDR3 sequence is CSAGRDRGPDTQYF. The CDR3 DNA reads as TGCAGCGCCGGGCGGGACAGAGGACCGGATACGCAGTATTTT.

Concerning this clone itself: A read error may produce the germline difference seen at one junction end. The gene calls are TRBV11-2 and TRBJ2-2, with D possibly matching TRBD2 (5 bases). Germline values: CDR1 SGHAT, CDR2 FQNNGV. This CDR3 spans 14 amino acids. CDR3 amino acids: CASSLDIYTGELFF. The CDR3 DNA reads TGTGCCAGCAGCTTAGACATCTACACCGGGGAGCTATTTTTT.

This CDR3 is CASSVRDRRMDQPQHF. DNA of the CDR3: TGTGCCAGCAGTGTCCGGGACAGGAGAATGGATCAGCCCCAGCATTTT. The chain uses TRBV6-1 and TRBJ1-5; TRBD1 aligns across 8 bases. The CDR3 sequence is 16 residues long. CDR1 and CDR2 (germline): MNHNS, SASEGT. V gave up 4 bases and J gave up 5 bases; unmatched junction bases: 10.

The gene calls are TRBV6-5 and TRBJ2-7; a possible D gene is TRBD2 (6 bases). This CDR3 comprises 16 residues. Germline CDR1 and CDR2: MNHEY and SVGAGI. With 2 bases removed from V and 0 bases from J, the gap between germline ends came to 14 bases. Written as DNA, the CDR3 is TGTGCCAGCAGTTACGACGCGGGGAGAAACTCCTACGAGCAGTACTTC. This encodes CASSYDAGRNSYEQYF.

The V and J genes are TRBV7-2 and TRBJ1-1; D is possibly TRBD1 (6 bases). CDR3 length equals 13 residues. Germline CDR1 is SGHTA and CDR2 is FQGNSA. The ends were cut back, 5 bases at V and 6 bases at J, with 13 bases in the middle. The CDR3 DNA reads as TGTGCCAGCAGCCGTCGGGGGGCGTCTGAAGCTTTCTTT. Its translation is CASSRRGASEAFF.

The chain's CDR3 is CASSIAGTGGRQYF. The CDR3 DNA reads TGTGCCAGCAGTATCGCCGGGACAGGGGGAAGGCAGTACTTC. The chain combines TRBV2 with TRBJ2-7, with 11 bases lining up with TRBD1. CDR3 length: 14 residues. With V trimmed by 5 bases and J by 9 bases, 9 bases remained unmatched. Germline V lookup: CDR1 SNHLY, CDR2 FYNNEI.

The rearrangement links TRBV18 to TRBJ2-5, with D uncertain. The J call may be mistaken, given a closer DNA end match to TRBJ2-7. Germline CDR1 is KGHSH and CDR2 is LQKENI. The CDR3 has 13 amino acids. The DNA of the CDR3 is TGTGCCAGCTCACCACTTGACAAATACGAGCAGTACTTC. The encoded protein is CASSPLDKYEQYF.

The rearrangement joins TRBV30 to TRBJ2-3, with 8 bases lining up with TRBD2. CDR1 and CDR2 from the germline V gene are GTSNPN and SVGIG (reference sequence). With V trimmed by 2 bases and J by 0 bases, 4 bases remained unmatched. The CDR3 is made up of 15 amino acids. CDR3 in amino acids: CAWSWQRGSTDTQYF. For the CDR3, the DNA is TGTGCCTGGAGTTGGCAGCGGGGGAGCACAGATACGCAGTATTTT.

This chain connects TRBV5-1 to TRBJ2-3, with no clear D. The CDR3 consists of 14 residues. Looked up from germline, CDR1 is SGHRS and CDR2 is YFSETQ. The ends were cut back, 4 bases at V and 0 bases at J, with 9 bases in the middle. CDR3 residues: CASSAALSTDTQYF. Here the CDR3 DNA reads TGCGCCAGCAGCGCGGCCCTCAGCACAGATACGCAGTATTTT.

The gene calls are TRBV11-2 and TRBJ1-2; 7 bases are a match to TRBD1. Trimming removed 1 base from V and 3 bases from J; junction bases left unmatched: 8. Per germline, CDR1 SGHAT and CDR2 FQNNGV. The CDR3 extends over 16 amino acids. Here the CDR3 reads CASSLVRGQSDYGYTF. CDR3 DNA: TGTGCCAGCAGCTTAGTCCGGGGACAGTCAGACTATGGCTACACCTTC.

CDR3 region: CASSPRQGAPQETQYF. As DNA, the CDR3 is TGTGCCAGCAGTCCCCGGCAGGGGGCCCCCCAAGAGACCCAGTACTTC. This chain joins TRBV28 and TRBJ2-5; 8 bases line up with TRBD1. The CDR3 spans 16 residues. Losses at the gene ends were 5 bases for V and 1 base for J; bases not matched to a gene: 9. CDR1 and CDR2 (germline): MDHEN, SYDVKM.

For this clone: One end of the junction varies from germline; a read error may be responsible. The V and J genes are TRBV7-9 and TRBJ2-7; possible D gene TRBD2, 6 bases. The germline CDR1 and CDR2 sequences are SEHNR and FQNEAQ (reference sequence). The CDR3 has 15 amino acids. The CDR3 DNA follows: TGTTCCAGCAGCTCTGCGGGACTTCCTAGTGTGGAGCAGTACTTC. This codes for CSSSSAGLPSVEQYF.

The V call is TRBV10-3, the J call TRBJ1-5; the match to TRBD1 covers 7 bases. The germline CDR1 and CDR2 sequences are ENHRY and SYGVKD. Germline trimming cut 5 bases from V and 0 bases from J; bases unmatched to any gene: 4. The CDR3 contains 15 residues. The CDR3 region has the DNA TGTGCCATCAGTTCGACAGGGAGTAGCAATCAGCCCCAGCATTTT. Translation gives CAISSTGSSNQPQHF.

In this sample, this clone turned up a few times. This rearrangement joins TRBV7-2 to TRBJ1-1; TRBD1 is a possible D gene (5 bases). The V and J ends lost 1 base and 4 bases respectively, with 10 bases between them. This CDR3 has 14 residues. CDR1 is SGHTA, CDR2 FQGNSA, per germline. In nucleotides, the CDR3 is TGTGCCAGCAGCTTAGGCAATACAGGCACTGAAGCTTTCTTT. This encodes CASSLGNTGTEAFF.

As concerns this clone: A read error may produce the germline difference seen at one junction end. DNA for the CDR3: TGTTCCAGCAGCCCGTGGCGCGGACAGGGGGCTGTTGAGCAGTACTTC. It is translated as CSSSPWRGQGAVEQYF. This sequence joins TRBV7-9 and TRBJ2-7; 11 positions match TRBD1. CDR1 SEHNR and CDR2 FQNEAQ come from the germline V gene (reference sequence). The CDR3 extends over 16 amino acids.

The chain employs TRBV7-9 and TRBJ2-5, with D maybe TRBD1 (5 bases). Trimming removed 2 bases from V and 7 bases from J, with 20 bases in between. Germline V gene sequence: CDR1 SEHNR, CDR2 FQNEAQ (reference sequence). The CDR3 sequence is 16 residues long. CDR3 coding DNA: TGTGCCAGCAGCTTAATCCAGGGCCAAGGTTCGTGGACCCAGTACTTC. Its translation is CASSLIQGQGSWTQYF. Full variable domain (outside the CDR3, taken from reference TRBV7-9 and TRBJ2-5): DTGVSQNPRHKITKRGQNVTFRCDPISEHNRLYWYRQTLGQGPEFLTYFQNEAQLEKSRLLSDRFSAERPKGSFSTLEIQRTEQGDSAMYLCASSLIQGQGSWTQYFGPGTRLLVL.

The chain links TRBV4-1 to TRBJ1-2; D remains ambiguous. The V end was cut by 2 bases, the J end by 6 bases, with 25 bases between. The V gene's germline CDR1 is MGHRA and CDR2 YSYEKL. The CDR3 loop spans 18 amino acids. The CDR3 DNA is TGCGCCAGCAGCCAACGACCCACCCCTCTAGGCGGGTACGATGGCTACACCTTC. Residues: CASSQRPTPLGGYDGYTF.

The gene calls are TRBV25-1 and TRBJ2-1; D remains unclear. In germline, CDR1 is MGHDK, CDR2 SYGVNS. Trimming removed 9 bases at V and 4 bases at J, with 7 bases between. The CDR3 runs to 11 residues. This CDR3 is CARSQYNEQFF. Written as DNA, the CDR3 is TGTGCCAGGAGTCAGTACAATGAGCAGTTCTTC.

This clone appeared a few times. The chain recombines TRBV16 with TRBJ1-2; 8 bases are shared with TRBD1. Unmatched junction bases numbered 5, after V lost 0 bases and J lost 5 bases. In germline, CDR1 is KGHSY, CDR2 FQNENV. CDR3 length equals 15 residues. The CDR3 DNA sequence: TGTGCCAGCAGCCAATCGGCGACAGGGGTGTATGGCTACACCTTC. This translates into CASSQSATGVYGYTF.

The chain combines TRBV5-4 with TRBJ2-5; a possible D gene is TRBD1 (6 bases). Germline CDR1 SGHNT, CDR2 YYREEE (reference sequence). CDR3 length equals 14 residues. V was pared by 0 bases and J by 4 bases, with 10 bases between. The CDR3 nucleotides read TGTGCCAGCAGCTTGGGGGTAGGGGGAGAGACCCAGTACTTC. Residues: CASSLGVGGETQYF.

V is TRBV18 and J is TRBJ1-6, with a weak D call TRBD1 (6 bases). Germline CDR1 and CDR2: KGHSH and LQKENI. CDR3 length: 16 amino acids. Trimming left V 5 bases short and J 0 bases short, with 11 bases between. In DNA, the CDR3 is TGTGCCAGCTCAGAAACAGGGAGCTCCTATAATTCACCCCTCCACTTT. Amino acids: CASSETGSSYNSPLHF.

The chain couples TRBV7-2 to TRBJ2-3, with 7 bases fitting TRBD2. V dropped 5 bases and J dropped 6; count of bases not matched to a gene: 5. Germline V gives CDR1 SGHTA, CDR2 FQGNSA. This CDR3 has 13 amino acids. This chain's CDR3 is CASSPQGGDTQYF. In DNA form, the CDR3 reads TGTGCCAGCAGCCCGCAGGGAGGGGATACGCAGTATTTT.

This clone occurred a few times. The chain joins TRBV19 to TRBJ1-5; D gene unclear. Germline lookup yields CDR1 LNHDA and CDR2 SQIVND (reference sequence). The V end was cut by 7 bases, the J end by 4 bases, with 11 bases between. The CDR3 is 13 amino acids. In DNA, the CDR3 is TGTGCCAGTATTCCCGGGTTTAATCAGCCCCAGCATTTT. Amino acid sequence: CASIPGFNQPQHF.

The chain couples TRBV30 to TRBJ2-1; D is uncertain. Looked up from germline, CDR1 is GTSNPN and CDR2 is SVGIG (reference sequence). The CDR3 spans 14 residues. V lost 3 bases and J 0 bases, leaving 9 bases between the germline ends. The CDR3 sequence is CAWRGLSSYNEQFF. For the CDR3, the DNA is TGTGCCTGGAGGGGCCTGAGCTCCTACAATGAGCAGTTCTTC.

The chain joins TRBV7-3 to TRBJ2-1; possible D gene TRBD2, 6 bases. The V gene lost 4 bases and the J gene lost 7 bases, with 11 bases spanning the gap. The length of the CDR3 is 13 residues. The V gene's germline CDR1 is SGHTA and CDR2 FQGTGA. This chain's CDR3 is CASSSGLTNEQFF. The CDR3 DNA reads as TGTGCCAGCAGCTCTGGACTAACAAATGAGCAGTTCTTC.

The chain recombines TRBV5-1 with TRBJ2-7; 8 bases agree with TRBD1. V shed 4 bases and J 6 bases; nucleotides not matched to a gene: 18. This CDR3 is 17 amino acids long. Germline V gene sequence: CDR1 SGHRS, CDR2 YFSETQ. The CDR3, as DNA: TGCGCCAGCAGCCCAATCACCGGGACAGGACGTCCTACCGAGCAGTACTTC. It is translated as CASSPITGTGRPTEQYF.